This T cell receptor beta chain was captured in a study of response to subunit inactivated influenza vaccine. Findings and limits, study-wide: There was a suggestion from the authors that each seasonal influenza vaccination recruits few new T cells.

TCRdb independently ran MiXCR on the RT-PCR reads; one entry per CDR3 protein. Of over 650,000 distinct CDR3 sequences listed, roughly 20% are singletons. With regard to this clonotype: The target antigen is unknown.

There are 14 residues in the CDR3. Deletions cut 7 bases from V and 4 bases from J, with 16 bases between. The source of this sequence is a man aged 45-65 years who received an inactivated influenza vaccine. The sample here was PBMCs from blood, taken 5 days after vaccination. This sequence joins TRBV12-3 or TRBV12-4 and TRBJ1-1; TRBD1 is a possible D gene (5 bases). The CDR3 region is CASTLSGGGTEAFF. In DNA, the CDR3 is TGTGCCAGCACCCTTAGTGGGGGGGGCACTGAAGCTTTCTTT.